This T cell receptor beta chain was identified in a study of regulatory T cells in long-lasting Graves disease. To make TCR beta libraries, researchers used iRepertoire HTBI primers and Arm-PCR of CDR3 regions. TCRdb used MiXCR to reprocess the multiplex PCR reads, holding one entry per CDR3 protein. The sample comprises roughly 410,000 distinct CDR3 sequences, over 14% of which are singletons, and approximately 7.8% rests with the top ten. Stated time point: newly diagnosed GD, antithyroid drugs for less than 3 months. PBMCs were the source of the RNA used for TCR sequencing. These same records also appear under a second study, on T cells in Graves' hyperthyroidism and ophthalmopathy.

The material was peripheral blood mononuclear cells (PBMCs), obtained at new diagnosis, from a patient treated with antithyroid drugs. This receptor was identified in a woman in her thirties or forties with Graves disease.

DNA of the CDR3: TGTGCCAGCAGTTACTCGTTAGGCGGGAATCAGCCCCAGCATTTT. This encodes CASSYSLGGNQPQHF. The V and J genes are TRBV6-2 or TRBV6-3 and TRBJ1-5; no firm D call. The CDR3 runs 15 residues. The germline V and J ends were trimmed by 0 bases and 4 bases, with 10 bases remaining between them. Looked up from germline, CDR1 is MNHEY and CDR2 is SVGEGT.